This T cell receptor (beta chain) came from a study of T cells after yellow fever vaccination. Study details: SMART-Seq v4 Ultra Low Input served to prepare low-cell-number fractions.

TCRdb called the 5' RACE reads again in MiXCR, with one record for every CDR3 protein. Of approximately 300,000 distinct CDR3 sequences in the sample, around 7% were seen once. Germline values: CDR1 KGHSH, CDR2 LQKENI. V was shortened by 3 bases and J by 6 bases, with 12 bases between the two germline ends. This CDR3 is built from 13 residues. This clonotype was seen a handful of times. Its matching antigen is unknown. Findings of the study overall: The secondary response showed a weaker magnitude and a faster peak, day 5 versus 15. Detected again after the booster were most primary-vaccination clones, at nearly 97% CD4 and 88% CD8.

This chain uses TRBV18 with TRBJ2-7; D ambiguous. The sequence derives from a young man who received the YFV17D yellow fever vaccine. Specimen: PBMCs, collected about 49 days after the first yellow fever vaccination. In DNA form, the CDR3 reads TGTGCCAGCTCACCCACTCGTTTCGGCGAGCAGTACTTC. Translation: CASSPTRFGEQYF.